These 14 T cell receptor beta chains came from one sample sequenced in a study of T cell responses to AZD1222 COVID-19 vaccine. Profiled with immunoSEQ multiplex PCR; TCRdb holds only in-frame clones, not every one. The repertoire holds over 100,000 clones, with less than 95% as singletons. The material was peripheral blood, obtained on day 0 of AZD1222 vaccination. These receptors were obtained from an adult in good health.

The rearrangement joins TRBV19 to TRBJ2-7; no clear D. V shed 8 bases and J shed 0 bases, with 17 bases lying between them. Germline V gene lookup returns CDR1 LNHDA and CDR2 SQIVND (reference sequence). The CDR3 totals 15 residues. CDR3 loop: CASQKGSLSSYEQYF. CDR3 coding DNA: TGTGCCAGTCAAAAGGGATCCTTAAGCTCCTACGAGCAGTACTTC.

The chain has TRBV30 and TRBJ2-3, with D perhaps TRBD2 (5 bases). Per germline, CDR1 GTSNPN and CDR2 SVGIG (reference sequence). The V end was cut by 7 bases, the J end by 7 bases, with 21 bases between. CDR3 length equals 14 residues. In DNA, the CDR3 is TGTGCCTATTCACTAGGCACGCGATTGAATACGCAGTATTTT. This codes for CAYSLGTRLNTQYF. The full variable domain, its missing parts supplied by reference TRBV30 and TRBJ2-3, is SQTIHQWPATLVQPVGSPLSLECTVEGTSNPNLYWYRQAAGRGLQLLFYSVGIGQISSEVPQNLSASRPQDRQFILSSKKLLLSDSGFYLCAYSLGTRLNTQYFGPGTRLTVL.

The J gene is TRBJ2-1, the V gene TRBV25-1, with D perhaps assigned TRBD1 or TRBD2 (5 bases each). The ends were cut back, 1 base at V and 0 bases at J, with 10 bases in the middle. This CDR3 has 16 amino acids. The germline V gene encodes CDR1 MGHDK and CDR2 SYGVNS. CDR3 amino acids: CASSEWGRSSYNEQFF. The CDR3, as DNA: TGTGCCAGCAGTGAATGGGGACGGAGCTCCTACAATGAGCAGTTCTTC.

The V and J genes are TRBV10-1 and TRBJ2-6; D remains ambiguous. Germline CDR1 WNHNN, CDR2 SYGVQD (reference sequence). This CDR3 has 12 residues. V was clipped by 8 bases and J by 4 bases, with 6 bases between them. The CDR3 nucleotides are TGCGCCAGCGTACTAGGGGCCAACGTCCTGACTTTC. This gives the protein CASVLGANVLTF.

CDR3 sequence: CATSGTLNQPQHF. DNA of the CDR3: TGTGCCACCAGTGGGACACTTAATCAGCCCCAGCATTTT. The rearrangement links TRBV24-1 to TRBJ1-5, with a weak D call TRBD1 (5 bases). Germline-derived CDR1 and CDR2 are KGHDR and SFDVKD. The germline V and J ends were trimmed by 5 bases and 4 bases, with 8 bases remaining between them. The CDR3 covers 13 residues.

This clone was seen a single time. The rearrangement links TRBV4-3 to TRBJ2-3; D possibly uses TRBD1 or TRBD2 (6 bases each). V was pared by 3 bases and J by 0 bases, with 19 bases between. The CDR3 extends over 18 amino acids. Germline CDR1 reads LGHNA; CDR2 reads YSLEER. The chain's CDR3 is CASSHELLQGTSTDTQYF. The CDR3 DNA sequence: TGCGCCAGCAGCCACGAACTACTCCAGGGGACTAGCACAGATACGCAGTATTTT.

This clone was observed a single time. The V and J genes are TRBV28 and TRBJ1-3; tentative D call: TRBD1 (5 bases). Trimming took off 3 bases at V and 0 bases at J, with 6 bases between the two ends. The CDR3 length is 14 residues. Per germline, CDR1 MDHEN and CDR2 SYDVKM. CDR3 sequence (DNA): TGTGCCAGCAGTTTTCAGGGCTCTGGAAACACCATATATTTT. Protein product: CASSFQGSGNTIYF.

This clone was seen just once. CDR3 loop: CASSFSGDLSYEQYF. Here the CDR3 DNA reads TGTGCCAGCAGCTTCAGCGGGGACCTTTCTTACGAGCAGTACTTC. The V and J genes are TRBV9 and TRBJ2-7; 7 positions match TRBD2. CDR1 and CDR2 (germline): SGDLS, YYNGEE. This CDR3 comprises 15 residues. J lost 4 bases, V lost 4 bases, and 11 bases had no gene match. Drawing the rest from reference TRBV9 and TRBJ2-7, the complete variable domain is DSGVTQTPKHLITATGQRVTLRCSPRSGDLSVYWYQQSLDQGLQFLIQYYNGEERAKGNILERFSAQQFPDLHSELNLSSLELGDSALYFCASSFSGDLSYEQYFGPGTRLTVT.

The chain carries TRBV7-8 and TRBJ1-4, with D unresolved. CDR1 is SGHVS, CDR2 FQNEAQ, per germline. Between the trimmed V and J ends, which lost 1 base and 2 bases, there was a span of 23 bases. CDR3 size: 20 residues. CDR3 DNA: TGTGCCAGCAGCTTAGGAACCGAGCGGCAGCCCAAAGGGACTAATGAAAAACTGTTTTTT. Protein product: CASSLGTERQPKGTNEKLFF.

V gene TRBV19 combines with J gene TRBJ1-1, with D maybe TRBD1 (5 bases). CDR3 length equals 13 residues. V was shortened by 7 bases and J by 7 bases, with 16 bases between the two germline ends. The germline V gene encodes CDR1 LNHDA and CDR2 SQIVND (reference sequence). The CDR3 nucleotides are TGTGCCAGTATCCTAGGAGGGGCTGGTGAAGCTTTCTTT. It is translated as CASILGGAGEAFF.

The DNA of the CDR3 is TGTGCCAGCAGTTTAGGAAGGCTTCATGGCTACACCTTC. Amino acids: CASSLGRLHGYTF. V gene TRBV28 combines with J gene TRBJ1-2; D remains unclear. The CDR3 is 13 residues long. Germline V lookup: CDR1 MDHEN, CDR2 SYDVKM. Trimming took 2 bases from V and 6 from J, leaving 10 bases between them.

The CDR3 sequence: CASSQGGGNEKLFF. In DNA, the CDR3 is TGTGCCAGCTCCCAAGGGGGCGGTAATGAAAAACTGTTTTTT. The V gene is TRBV28, the J gene TRBJ1-4, with 7 bases identical to TRBD1. This CDR3 contains 14 residues. CDR1 MDHEN and CDR2 SYDVKM come from the germline V gene. J gave up 4 bases and V 8 bases, and 7 bases lay outside the gene matches.

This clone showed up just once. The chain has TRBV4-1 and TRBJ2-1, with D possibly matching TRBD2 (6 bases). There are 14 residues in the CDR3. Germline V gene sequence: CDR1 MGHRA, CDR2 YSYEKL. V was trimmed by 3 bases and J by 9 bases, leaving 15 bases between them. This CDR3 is CASSQQGSGGEQFF. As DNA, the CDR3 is TGCGCCAGCAGCCAGCAAGGGTCCGGGGGTGAGCAGTTCTTC.

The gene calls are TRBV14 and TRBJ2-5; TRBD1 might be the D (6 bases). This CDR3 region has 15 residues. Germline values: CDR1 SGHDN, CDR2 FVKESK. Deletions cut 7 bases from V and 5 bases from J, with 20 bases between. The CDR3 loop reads CASNLIAGARETQYF. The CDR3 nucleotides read TGTGCCAGCAATCTGATCGCAGGGGCGCGGGAGACCCAGTACTTC. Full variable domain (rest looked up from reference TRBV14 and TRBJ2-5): EAGVTQFPSHSVIEKGQTVTLRCDPISGHDNLYWYRRVMGKEIKFLLHFVKESKQDESGMPNNRFLAERTGGTYSTLKVQPAELEDSGVYFCASNLIAGARETQYFGPGTRLLVL.